This T cell receptor beta chain was obtained from a study of cytomegalovirus exposure and HLA in healthy donors (TCRdb year 2017). For context, the study as a whole: An earlier analysis of approximately 550 of the donors reported roughly 270 Gb of sequence data and 100 million to 140 million unique TCR beta sequences from 150 million to 200 million T cells. Roughly 300 gigabases of sequencing data and approximately 93 million unique TCR sequences were included in an early release covering about 600 HLA-typed donors. Of the 300 to 500 genotyped donors, less than 90% were placed in the genetic ancestry cluster associated with self-reported Caucasian donors. The study aimed to test whether signatures of past pathogen exposure could be identified by cataloging public T cell receptors. The study profiled the T cell repertoires of hundreds of subjects by immunosequencing and related them to cytomegalovirus serostatus. In addition to the first cohort of several hundred subjects, a separate validation cohort of 120 different subjects was used. To predict cytomegalovirus infection status, the study brought together high-throughput TCR immunosequencing, statistical association of individual TCRs with disease status, and machine learning. A later analysis re-examined previously published TCR beta repertoires from more than 550 donors and added high-resolution HLA genotyping to investigate patterns of TCR occurrence. In the later analysis, no new phenotypic data were used to find candidate immune exposures; instead, reliance was placed on TCR beta sequences and their occurrence across donors. In an earlier analysis of around 540 of the donors, high-throughput TCR beta sequencing was used to judge whether each TCR beta V gene segment behaved as functional or pseudogenic. Alongside the repertoire data, information on donor age, sex, ethnicity and CMV serostatus was compiled. A later genetic analysis took genome-wide SNP genotypes for about 55% of the 666 donors and used that subset as a discovery cohort. Every discovery cohort repertoire had been produced on one sequencing platform. HLA typing covered class I and class II loci at four-digit resolution. Typing coverage varied by locus: roughly 620-640 donors for A, B, C, DRB1 and DQB1; 500 to 550 for DQA1; more than 600 for DPA1; fewer than 480 for DPB1. Because of strong linkage in the cohort, roughly five DR-DQ haplotypes were treated as single units for association and clustering. Across under 500 genotyped donors of the cohort, an average of about 250,000 unique TCR beta nucleotide sequences per donor were sequenced, and approximately 19% of those sequences were non-productive. Here is what the overall study found, with its caveats: Because HLA typing was unavailable for some donors at each locus, only the typed subset was used in association tests. In a later genetic analysis, fewer N-insertions in productive TCRs were reported among donors in an Asian-associated ancestry cluster than the approximately 670-donor mean. Specific HLA alleles were associated with 15,000 to 20,000 TCR beta sequences at a false discovery rate of 0.05 in a later analysis. Linkage disequilibrium might explain the correlated functional status among segregating V segments, but an unknown experimental factor could not be ruled out. Immune exposure information for the cohort was limited to CMV serostatus. Most TCR sequences were observed very rarely across donors, whereas some public TCRs were present in many individuals. Because counts were too low, about 18 rarely observed V segments, including chromosome 9 orphons, were excluded from the earlier analysis of roughly 580 of the donors. In both the original and validation cohorts, the classifier was reported to diagnose cytomegalovirus status with high specificity and sensitivity. In a later analysis, HLA-associated TCR beta chains were found to be more clonally expanded and to have lower generation probabilities than equally common non-associated chains. The 87-base-pair reads could not distinguish some IMGT-functional V segments, including TRBV6-2 and TRBV6-3, so those segments were excluded. Only TCR beta chains were sequenced in this cohort, and the absence of alpha or paired-chain data limited detectable features. A later analysis reported that several top co-occurrence clusters appeared linked to parvovirus B19, influenza, CMV and Epstein-Barr virus. When HLA alleles, especially DR and DQ, strongly co-occurred, attributing TCR associations to individual alleles was difficult. A total of 150 to 200 TCR beta chains were listed by the study as associated with cytomegalovirus. Three of the identified cytomegalovirus-associated TCR beta chains were confirmed in vitro to be specific for cytomegalovirus antigens. A further reported finding was that TCR beta sequences accurately predicted the HLA-A and HLA-B alleles for most subjects in the first cohort. According to a later analysis, most CMV-associated TCR beta chains appeared to be HLA-restricted, and the HLA associations seemed to be driven largely by CMV exposure. In a later analysis, TCR association rates were found to vary across HLA loci, with the most associated TCRs seen for DRB1 alleles and the fewest for HLA-C alleles. In an earlier analysis of 587 of the donors, most TCR beta V segments were observed in productive rearrangements about 87% or about 30% of the time, broadly matching IMGT annotations. Roughly uniform sequencing depth across donors was assumed in presence/absence analyses, although this assumption may not hold. According to the authors, the approach could potentially be generalized to other disease states and immunological phenotypes. A group of highly shared sequence variants was considered likely to be a technical artifact of the sequencing pipeline. A later genetic analysis associated a missense DCLRE1C variant with V-gene and J-gene trimming of TCR beta chains, and an independent cohort replicated the association.

In this sample, this clone turned up once. Its antigen remains undetermined. The input lacks base qualities; no much larger clone sits a single base away. V is trimmed back by 5 bases and J by 2 bases, and the junction contains 5 bases that no gene match accounts for. The CDR3 covers 15 residues, taking in both the cysteine and the phenylalanine. The read is trimmed to its CDR3 DNA, 45 bases read in frame from base 1. CDR1 and CDR2, per the germline V gene, are MDHEN and SYDVKM. The cohort comprised hundreds of healthy bone marrow donors. Cohort members were all nominally healthy when sampled, although unrecorded immune exposures were likely present. The donor tested CMV seropositive and was one of the 289 seropositive cohort members. A peripheral blood sample was collected from each donor, and TCR beta sequencing was performed on peripheral blood mononuclear cells. The Qiagen DNeasy Blood Extraction Kit was used to extract genomic DNA from the blood cell samples.

The library relied on the immunoSEQ multiplex PCR assay. For the multiplex PCR, a mixture combining 60 forward primers for TCR Vbeta segments and 13 reverse primers for TCR Jbeta segments was used. A multiplex PCR assay on genomic DNA amplified the CDR3 region of rearranged TCR beta genes. Amplified TCR beta libraries were sequenced as 87-base-pair reads on the Illumina HiSeq System. Turning to the authors' computational methods: In a later analysis, some 80 million unique TCR beta chains were counted across the roughly 610 repertoires, and approximately 11 million of these chains were shared by at least two donors. A nearest-neighbor algorithm error-corrected the raw reads and collapsed the reads into unique sequences, merging closely related sequences to remove PCR and sequencing errors. To assign V, D and J gene segments, CDR3 sequences were aligned to IMGT reference sequences. For a sequence to be retained, at least a six-nucleotide match to both a V gene segment and a J gene segment was required. Rearrangements were classified as productive when the CDR3 lacked stop codons and remained in frame with V and J, and all other rearrangements were classified as non-productive. CDR3 was defined according to IMGT convention as the region running from the second conserved V-encoded cysteine to the conserved J-encoded phenylalanine. The earlier analysis of about 530 of the donors excluded any sequence lacking an unambiguous match to a single V gene segment. An earlier analysis of around 600 of the donors classified V segments as functional when productive rearrangements were above 56.7% and as segregating when the standard deviation between donors was above 5%. A statistical classification framework was developed to diagnose cytomegalovirus status using the catalog of TCR beta chain sequences. In a later analysis, TCR nucleotide sequences were compared against IMGT/GENE-DB human TR gene sequences so that V and J genes could be assigned. Using the TCRdist pipeline, a later analysis assigned CDR3 sequences along with most-parsimonious VDJ recombination scenarios. In a later analysis, each TCR beta chain was defined by its CDR3 amino acid sequence together with its V-gene family, and reads without a unique V-gene family were excluded. A later analysis removed 592 highly shared, low-generation-probability nucleotide sequences to deal with suspected cross-contamination and a sequencing artifact. For each public chain, a later analysis derived a clonal expansion index from normalized ranks of inferred template counts within each repertoire. A later analysis computed generation probabilities with a VDJ recombination model fitted to out-of-frame rearrangements, and checked the results against IGoR. In a later analysis, hypergeometric tests were used to score TCR-TCR, TCR-HLA and TCR-CMV co-occurrence, with a repertoire-size bias correction applied to TCR pairs. In a later analysis, false discovery rates were estimated by permuting HLA or CMV assignments 20 times. In a later analysis, co-occurring TCRs were grouped using DBSCAN, and TCRdist sequence similarity was added for clustering within HLA-allele-positive subsets. Co-occurrence clustering excluded repertoires with fewer than 30,000 or more than 120,000 public chains, plus five with anomalous nucleotide sharing. In TCRdb, the immuneACCESS table is reduced to in-frame sequences with V and J assigned. These tables do not hold every clone; where another copy was compared, an unresolved V gene accounts for under half, and the others remain unexplained. V and J calls and clone size follow that table, whereas D and trimming were derived from the DNA. The sample contains tens of thousands of clones, 63% of them found a single time. The ten largest account for around 11% of the sample.

This sequence uses TRBV28 and TRBJ2-1; TRBD2 lines up with 8 middle nucleotides. Sequences were obtained from PBMCs. This TCR came from a man aged 60 to 69 in good health and CMV-seropositive. The CDR3: CASSQSGGAYNEQFF. The nucleotides read TGTGCCAGCAGTCAAAGCGGGGGCGCCTACAATGAGCAGTTCTTC. Where the CDR3 stops, the reference TRBV28 and TRBJ2-1 genes take over; the full variable domain is DVKVTQSSRYLVKRTGEKVFLECVQDMDHENMFWYRQDPGLGLRLIYFSYDVKMKEKGDIPEGYSVSREKKERFSLILESASTNQTSMYLCASSQSGGAYNEQFFGPGTRLTVL.